What follows are 14 T cell receptor beta chains derived from one specimen sequenced in a study of immune characterization of retroperitoneal liposarcoma. TCRdb analysed the PCR reads with MiXCR anew, one entry per CDR3 protein. The sample contains 10,000 or so distinct CDR3 sequences, 25% to 30% of which appear only once. The specimen sequenced was tumor tissue. These receptors came from a female donor with retroperitoneal liposarcoma.

This clonotype showed up many times. The V and J genes are TRBV6-1 and TRBJ2-3; 12 nucleotides agree with TRBD2. The trim removed 6 bases at V and 4 bases at J, leaving 11 bases unmatched. This CDR3 is built from 17 residues. Germline V gene sequence: CDR1 MNHNS, CDR2 SASEGT. For the CDR3, the DNA is TGTGCCAGCAGGGCCAGACTAGCGGGGGCGCGAGCAGATACGCAGTATTTT. This encodes CASRARLAGARADTQYF.

On this clonotype: Lacking the conserved final phenylalanine or tryptophan, this CDR3 likely reflects a read error. No DNA is shown, since the ends of the CDR3 on it are uncertain; the CDR3 is the one TCRdb lists. This chain connects TRBV10-3 to TRBJ2-6; TRBD1 is taken as the D call from the table, unchecked against the DNA. The CDR3 has 8 amino acids, counting both end residues. Germline CDR1 and CDR2: ENHRY and SYGVKD. CDR3 residues: CAISELSD.

By share, this clonotype ranks as medium-sized. The rearrangement links TRBV6-1 to TRBJ2-1; D unclear. This CDR3 region has 14 residues. Germline lookup yields CDR1 MNHNS and CDR2 SASEGT. Trimming cost V 7 bases and J 10 bases, with 20 bases left between them. CDR3: CASKWNDGTYEQFF. Here the CDR3 DNA reads TGTGCCAGCAAGTGGAACGACGGTACCTACGAGCAGTTCTTC.

In its sample, this clonotype is medium-sized. The gene calls are TRBV6-6 and TRBJ2-1; tentatively, D is TRBD1 or TRBD2 (5 bases each). V lost 0 bases and J 10 bases, leaving 13 bases between the germline ends. This CDR3 is 14 amino acids long. CDR1 and CDR2 from the germline V gene are MNHNY and SVGAGI (reference sequence). CDR3 region: CASSYSEGSAEQFF. The CDR3 bases are TGTGCCAGCAGTTACTCCGAGGGGTCTGCGGAGCAGTTCTTC.

This clonotype is medium-sized in the sample. V usage is TRBV6-1 and J usage is TRBJ2-3; 8 bases fit TRBD1. Unmatched junction bases numbered 4, after V lost 1 base and J lost 4 bases. The CDR3 is 15 residues long. Germline-derived CDR1 and CDR2 are MNHNS and SASEGT. The CDR3 loop reads CASSEEPGGADTQYF. In DNA, the CDR3 is TGTGCCAGCAGTGAAGAGCCAGGGGGCGCAGATACGCAGTATTTT.

The rearrangement uses TRBV6-1 and TRBJ1-2, with unresolved D. CDR1 is MNHNS and CDR2 is SASEGT in the germline V gene. The V end lost 7 bases, the J end lost 4 bases, and 13 bases lay between the germline ends. This CDR3 region has 13 residues. Written as DNA, the CDR3 is TGTGCCAGCATTATAGCAGGAGGCTATGGCTACACCTTC. Translation gives CASIIAGGYGYTF.

This chain joins TRBV7-9 and TRBJ2-2; 9 bases align to TRBD2. This CDR3 region has 14 residues. CDR1 and CDR2 (germline): SEHNR, FQNEAQ (reference sequence). V was clipped by 8 bases and J by 3 bases; unmatched bases: 4. CDR3 amino acids: CASGLARDTGELFF. Written as DNA, the CDR3 is TGTGCCAGCGGACTAGCGAGGGACACCGGGGAGCTGTTTTTT.

This clonotype was seen a single time. The chain couples TRBV25-1 to TRBJ2-1, with D uncertain. Germline values: CDR1 MGHDK, CDR2 SYGVNS. V was clipped by 0 bases and J by 4 bases, with 13 bases between them. This CDR3 comprises 16 residues. The CDR3 nucleotides read TGTGCCAGCAGTGAATATCGTAGCCCCTTATACAATGAGCAGTTCTTC. Its translation: CASSEYRSPLYNEQFF.

As concerns this clonotype: In this CDR3 the conserved last residue, phenylalanine or tryptophan, is missing, so a read error is likely. This sequence joins TRBV12-5 and TRBJ2-1; the match to TRBD2 covers 10 bases. The germline gives CDR1 LGHNT, CDR2 FRNRAP. The CDR3 contains 18 residues. The ends lost 0 bases at V and 2 bases at J; junction bases unmatched: 7. In nucleotides, the CDR3 is TGTGCTAGTGGTTTGGTACTCCCGGGACTAGCGCCCTACAATGAGCAGTTCTTG. Translated, it gives CASGLVLPGLAPYNEQFL.

The V and J genes are TRBV6-9 and TRBJ1-1; no clear D gene. V was pared by 5 bases and J by 1 base, with 11 bases between. The CDR3 spans 14 residues. Germline V CDR1 and CDR2: MNHGY, SVAAGI. The CDR3 is CASSVSEGNTEAFF. The CDR3 region has the DNA TGTGCCAGCAGTGTGAGTGAGGGGAACACTGAAGCTTTCTTT.

This clonotype appeared a few times. The germline gene is not matched at one end of the junction; a read error may be the cause. This chain links TRBV27 with TRBJ2-1; unclear D gene. Per the germline V gene, CDR1 is MNHEY and CDR2 is SMNVEV (reference sequence). There are 14 residues in the CDR3. The CDR3: CASTASKFEETQFF. The CDR3, as DNA: TGTGCTAGCACCGCCTCGAAGTTTGAGGAGACCCAGTTCTTC.

This clonotype was counted at least ten times. The V call is TRBV7-3, the J call TRBJ1-6; 7 nucleotides align to TRBD1. Germline V lookup: CDR1 SGHTA, CDR2 FQGTGA. J was trimmed by 8 bases and V by 3 bases; bases with no gene match: 1. The CDR3 runs to 13 residues. As DNA, the CDR3 is TGTGCCAGCAGCTTTACAGGGGATTCACCCCTCCACTTT. Its protein product is CASSFTGDSPLHF.

The rearrangement joins TRBV5-1 to TRBJ2-5, with D tentatively TRBD1 or TRBD2 (5 bases each). V lost 2 bases and J 11 bases, leaving 28 bases between the germline ends. CDR3 length: 17 residues. In germline, CDR1 is SGHRS, CDR2 YFSETQ. The CDR3: CASSFGARLVWHNEQYF. The CDR3 DNA reads TGCGCCAGCAGCTTCGGGGCGCGGCTAGTGTGGCACAATGAGCAGTACTTC.

The chain employs TRBV12-3 or TRBV12-4 and TRBJ2-4, with 7 bases that match TRBD2. J gave up 13 bases and V 6 bases, and 21 bases lay outside the gene matches. CDR3 size: 16 residues. In DNA, the CDR3 is TGTGCCAGCAGCAAACGTGACACCCGACTAGCTAGAGAGCAGTACTTC. Its protein product is CASSKRDTRLAREQYF.